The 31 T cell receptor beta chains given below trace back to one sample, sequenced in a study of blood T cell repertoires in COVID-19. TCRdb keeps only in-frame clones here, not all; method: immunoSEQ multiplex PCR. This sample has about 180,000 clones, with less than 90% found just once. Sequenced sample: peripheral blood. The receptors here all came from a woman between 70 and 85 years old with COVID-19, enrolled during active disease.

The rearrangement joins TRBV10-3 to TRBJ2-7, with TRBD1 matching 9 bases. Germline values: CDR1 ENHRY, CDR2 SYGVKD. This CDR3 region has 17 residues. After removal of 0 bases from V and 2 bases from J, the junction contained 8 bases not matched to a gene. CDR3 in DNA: TGTGCCATCAGTGAGTCTCTGGTCGGGGACAGGGCCTACGAGCAGTACTTC. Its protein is CAISESLVGDRAYEQYF.

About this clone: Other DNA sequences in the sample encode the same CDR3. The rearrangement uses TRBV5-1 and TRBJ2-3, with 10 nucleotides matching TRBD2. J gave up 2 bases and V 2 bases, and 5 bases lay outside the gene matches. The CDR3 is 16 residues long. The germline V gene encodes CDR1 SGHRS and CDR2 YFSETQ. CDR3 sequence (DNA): TGCGCCAGCAGCTTTCTAGCGGGAGACCCCACAGATACGCAGTATTTT. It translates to CASSFLAGDPTDTQYF.

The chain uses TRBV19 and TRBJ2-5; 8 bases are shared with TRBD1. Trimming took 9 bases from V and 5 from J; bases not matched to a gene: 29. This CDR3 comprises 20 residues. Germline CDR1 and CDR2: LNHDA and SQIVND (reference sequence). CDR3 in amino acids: CASLHPGQANFCVVLETQYF. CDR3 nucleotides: TGTGCCAGCCTCCATCCGGGACAGGCGAATTTTTGTGTGGTTTTGGAGACCCAGTACTTC.

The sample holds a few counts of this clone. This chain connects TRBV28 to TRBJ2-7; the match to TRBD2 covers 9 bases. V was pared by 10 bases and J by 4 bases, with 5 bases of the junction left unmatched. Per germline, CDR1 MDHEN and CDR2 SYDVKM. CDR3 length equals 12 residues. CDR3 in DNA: TGTGCCACCAGACTAGCGGAATACGAGCAGTACTTC. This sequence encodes CATRLAEYEQYF.

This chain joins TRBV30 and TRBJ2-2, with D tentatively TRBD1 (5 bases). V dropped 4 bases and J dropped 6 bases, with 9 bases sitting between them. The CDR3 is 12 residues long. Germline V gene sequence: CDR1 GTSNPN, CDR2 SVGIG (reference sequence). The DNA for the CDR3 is TGTGCCTGGACCAGGGATCCCGGGGAGCTGTTTTTT. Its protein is CAWTRDPGELFF. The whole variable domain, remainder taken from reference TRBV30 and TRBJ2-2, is SQTIHQWPATLVQPVGSPLSLECTVEGTSNPNLYWYRQAAGRGLQLLFYSVGIGQISSEVPQNLSASRPQDRQFILSSKKLLLSDSGFYLCAWTRDPGELFFGEGSRLTVL.

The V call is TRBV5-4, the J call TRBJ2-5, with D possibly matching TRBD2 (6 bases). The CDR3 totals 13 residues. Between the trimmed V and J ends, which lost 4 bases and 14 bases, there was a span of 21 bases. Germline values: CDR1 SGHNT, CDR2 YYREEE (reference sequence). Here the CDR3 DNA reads TGTGCCAGCAGCCCGAGGACCGGGGGTGATTATTACTTC. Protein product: CASSPRTGGDYYF. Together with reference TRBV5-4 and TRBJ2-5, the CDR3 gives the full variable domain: ETGVTQSPTHLIKTRGQQVTLRCSSQSGHNTVSWYQQALGQGPQFIFQYYREEENGRGNFPPRFSGLQFPNYSSELNVNALELDDSALYLCASSPRTGGDYYFGPGTRLLVL.

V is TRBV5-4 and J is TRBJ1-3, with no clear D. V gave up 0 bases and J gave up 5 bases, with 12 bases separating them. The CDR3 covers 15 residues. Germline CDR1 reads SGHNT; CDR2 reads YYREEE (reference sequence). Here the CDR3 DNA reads TGTGCCAGCAGCTTGGATAGCGCAAAGAGAAACACCATATATTTT. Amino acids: CASSLDSAKRNTIYF.

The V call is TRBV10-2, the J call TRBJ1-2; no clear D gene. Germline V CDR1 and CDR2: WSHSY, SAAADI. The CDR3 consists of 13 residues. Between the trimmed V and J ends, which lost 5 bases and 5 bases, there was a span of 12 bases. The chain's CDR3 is CASSPRGDYGYTF. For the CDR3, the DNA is TGCGCCAGCAGTCCGCGGGGAGATTATGGCTACACCTTC.

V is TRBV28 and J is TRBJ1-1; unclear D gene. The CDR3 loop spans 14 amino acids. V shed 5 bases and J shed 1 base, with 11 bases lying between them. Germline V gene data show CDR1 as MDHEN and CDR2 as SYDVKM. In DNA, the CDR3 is TGTGCCAGCAGTCTTCCCACAGCGAACACTGAAGCTTTCTTT. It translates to CASSLPTANTEAFF.

The CDR3 nucleotides are TGCGCCAGCAGCCCGGACAGGGGTTACACTGAAGCTTTCTTT. Its translation is CASSPDRGYTEAFF. The chain employs TRBV5-1 and TRBJ1-1; 9 bases map to TRBD1. Germline V CDR1 and CDR2: SGHRS, YFSETQ. CDR3 length: 14 residues. With 4 bases clipped from V and 3 bases from J, the junction kept 4 bases outside the gene matches.

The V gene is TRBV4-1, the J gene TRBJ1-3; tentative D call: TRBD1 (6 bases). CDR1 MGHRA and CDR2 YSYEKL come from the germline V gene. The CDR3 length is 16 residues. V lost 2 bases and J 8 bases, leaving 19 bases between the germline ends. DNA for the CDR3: TGCGCCAGCAGCCAATTTGGGACAACCCAGGGGCACACCATATATTTT. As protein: CASSQFGTTQGHTIYF.

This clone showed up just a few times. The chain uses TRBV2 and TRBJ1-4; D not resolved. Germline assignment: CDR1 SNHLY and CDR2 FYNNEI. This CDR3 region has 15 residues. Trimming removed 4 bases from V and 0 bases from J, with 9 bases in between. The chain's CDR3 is CASSALGATNEKLFF. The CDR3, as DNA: TGTGCCAGCAGTGCCCTCGGTGCAACTAATGAAAAACTGTTTTTT. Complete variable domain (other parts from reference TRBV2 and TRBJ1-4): EPEVTQTPSHQVTQMGQEVILRCVPISNHLYFYWYRQILGQKVEFLVSFYNNEISEKSEIFDDQFSVERPDGSNFTLKIRSTKLEDSAMYFCASSALGATNEKLFFGSGTQLSVL.

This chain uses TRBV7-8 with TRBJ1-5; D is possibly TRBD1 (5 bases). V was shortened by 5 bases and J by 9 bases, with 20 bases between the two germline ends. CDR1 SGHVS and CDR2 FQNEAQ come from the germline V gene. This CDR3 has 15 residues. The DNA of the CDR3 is TGTGCCAGCAGCCCTGGGACTTCTTTGTCGAGGCCCCAGCATTTT. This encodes CASSPGTSLSRPQHF.

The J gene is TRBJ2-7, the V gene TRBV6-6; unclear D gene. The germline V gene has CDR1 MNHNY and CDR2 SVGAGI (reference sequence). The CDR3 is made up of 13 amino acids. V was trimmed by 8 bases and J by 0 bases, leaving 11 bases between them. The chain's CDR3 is CASSVSSSYEQYF. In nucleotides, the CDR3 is TGTGCCAGCTCGGTGAGTTCCTCCTACGAGCAGTACTTC.

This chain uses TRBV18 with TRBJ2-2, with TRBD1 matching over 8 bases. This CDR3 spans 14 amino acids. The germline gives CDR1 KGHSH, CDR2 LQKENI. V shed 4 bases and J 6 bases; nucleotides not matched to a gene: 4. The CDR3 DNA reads TGTGCCAGCTCACTGGACAGGGCGGCCGGGGAGCTGTTTTTT. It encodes CASSLDRAAGELFF. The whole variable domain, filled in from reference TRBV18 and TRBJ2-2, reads NAGVMQNPRHLVRRRGQEARLRCSPMKGHSHVYWYRQLPEEGLKFMVYLQKENIIDESGMPKERFSAEFPKEGPSILRIQQVVRGDSAAYFCASSLDRAAGELFFGEGSRLTVL.

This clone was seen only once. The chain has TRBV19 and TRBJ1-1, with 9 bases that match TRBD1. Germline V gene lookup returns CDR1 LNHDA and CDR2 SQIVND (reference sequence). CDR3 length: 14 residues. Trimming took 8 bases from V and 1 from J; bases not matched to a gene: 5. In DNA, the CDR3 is TGTGCCAGTTCCCGGGACAGGGAGAACACTGAAGCTTTCTTT. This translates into CASSRDRENTEAFF. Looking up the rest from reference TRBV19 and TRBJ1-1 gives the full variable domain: DGGITQSPKYLFRKEGQNVTLSCEQNLNHDAMYWYRQDPGQGLRLIYYSQIVNDFQKGDIAEGYSVSREKKESFPLTVTSAQKNPTAFYLCASSRDRENTEAFFGQGTRLTVV.

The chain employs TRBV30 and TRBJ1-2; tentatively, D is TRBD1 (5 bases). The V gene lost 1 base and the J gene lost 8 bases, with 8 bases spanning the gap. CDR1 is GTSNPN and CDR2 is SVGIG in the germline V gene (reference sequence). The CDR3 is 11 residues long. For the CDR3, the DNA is TGTGCCTGGAGTGACGGGGGGGGCTACACCTTC. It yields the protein CAWSDGGGYTF.

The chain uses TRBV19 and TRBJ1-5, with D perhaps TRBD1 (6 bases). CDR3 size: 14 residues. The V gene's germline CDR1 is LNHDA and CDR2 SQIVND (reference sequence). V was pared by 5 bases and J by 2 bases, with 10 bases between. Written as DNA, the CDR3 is TGTGCCAGTAGTCTGCCAGGGGGCAATCAGCCCCAGCATTTT. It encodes CASSLPGGNQPQHF.

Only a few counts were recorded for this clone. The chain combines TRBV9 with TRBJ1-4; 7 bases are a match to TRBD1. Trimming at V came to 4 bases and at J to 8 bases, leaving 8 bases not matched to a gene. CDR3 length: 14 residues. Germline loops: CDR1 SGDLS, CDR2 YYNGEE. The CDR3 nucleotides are TGTGCCAGCAGCTCCCGACAGGGACTCGAAAAACTGTTTTTT. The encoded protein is CASSSRQGLEKLFF.

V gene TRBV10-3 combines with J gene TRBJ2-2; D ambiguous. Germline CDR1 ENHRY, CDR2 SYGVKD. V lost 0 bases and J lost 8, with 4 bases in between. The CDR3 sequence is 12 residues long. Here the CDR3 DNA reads TGTGCCATCAGTGAGTCGGAGGGGGAGCTGTTTTTT. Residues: CAISESEGELFF.

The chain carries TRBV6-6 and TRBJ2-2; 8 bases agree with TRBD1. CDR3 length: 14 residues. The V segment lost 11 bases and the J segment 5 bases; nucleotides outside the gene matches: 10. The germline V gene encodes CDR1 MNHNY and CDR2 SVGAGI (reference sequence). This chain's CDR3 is CAVDQGAKTGELFF. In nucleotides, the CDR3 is TGTGCCGTAGATCAGGGGGCTAAGACCGGGGAGCTGTTTTTT.

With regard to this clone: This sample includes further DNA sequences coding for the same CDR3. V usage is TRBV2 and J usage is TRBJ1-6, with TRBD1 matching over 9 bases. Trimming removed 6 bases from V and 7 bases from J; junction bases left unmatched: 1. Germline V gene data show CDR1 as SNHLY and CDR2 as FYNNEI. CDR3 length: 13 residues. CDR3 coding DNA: TGTGCCAGCAGCGGACAGGGGAATTCACCCCTCCACTTT. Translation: CASSGQGNSPLHF.

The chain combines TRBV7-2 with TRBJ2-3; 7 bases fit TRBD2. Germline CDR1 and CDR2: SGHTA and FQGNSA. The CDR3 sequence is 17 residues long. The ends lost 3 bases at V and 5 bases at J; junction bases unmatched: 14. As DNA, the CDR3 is TGTGCCAGCAGCTTGGGTAGCGGGTCGGCCGGCCAAGATACGCAGTATTTT. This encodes CASSLGSGSAGQDTQYF.

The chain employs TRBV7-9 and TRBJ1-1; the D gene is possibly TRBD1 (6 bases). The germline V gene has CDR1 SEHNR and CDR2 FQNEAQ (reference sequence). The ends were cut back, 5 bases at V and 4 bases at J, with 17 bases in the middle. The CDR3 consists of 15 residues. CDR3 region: CASSPIQGTVTEAFF. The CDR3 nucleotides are TGTGCCAGCAGCCCCATACAGGGAACGGTCACTGAAGCTTTCTTT.

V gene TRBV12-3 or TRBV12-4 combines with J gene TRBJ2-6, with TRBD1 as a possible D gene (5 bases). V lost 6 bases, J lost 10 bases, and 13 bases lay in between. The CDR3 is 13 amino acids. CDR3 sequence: CASSIRVGNVLTF. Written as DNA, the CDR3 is TGTGCCAGCAGCATCAGGGTTGGTAACGTCCTGACTTTC.

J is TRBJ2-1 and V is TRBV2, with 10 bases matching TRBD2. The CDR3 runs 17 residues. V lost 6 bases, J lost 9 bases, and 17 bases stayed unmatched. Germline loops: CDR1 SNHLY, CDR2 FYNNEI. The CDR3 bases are TGTGCCAGCAGGATTACCACCGGGACTAGCGCTGGTCTTGAGCAGTTCTTC. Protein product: CASRITTGTSAGLEQFF.

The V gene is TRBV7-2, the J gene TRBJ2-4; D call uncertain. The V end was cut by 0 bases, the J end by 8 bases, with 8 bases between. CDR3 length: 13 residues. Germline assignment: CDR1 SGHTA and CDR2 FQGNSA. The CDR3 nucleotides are TGTGCCAGCAGCTTAGCTGTTGCAGACATTCAGTACTTC. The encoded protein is CASSLAVADIQYF.

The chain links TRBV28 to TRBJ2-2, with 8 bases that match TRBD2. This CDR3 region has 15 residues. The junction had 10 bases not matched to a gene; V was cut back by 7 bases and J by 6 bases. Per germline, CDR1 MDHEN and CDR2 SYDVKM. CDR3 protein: CASTTAGVPPGELFF. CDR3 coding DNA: TGTGCCAGCACCACAGCGGGAGTTCCCCCCGGGGAGCTGTTTTTT.

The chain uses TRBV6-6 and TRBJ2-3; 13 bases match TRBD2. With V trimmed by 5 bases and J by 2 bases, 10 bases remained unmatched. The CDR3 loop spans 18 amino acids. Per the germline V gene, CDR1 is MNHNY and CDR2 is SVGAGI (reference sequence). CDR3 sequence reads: CASSRKGTSGTTTDTQYF. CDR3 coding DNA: TGTGCCAGCAGTCGAAAAGGGACTAGCGGGACCACCACAGATACGCAGTATTTT.

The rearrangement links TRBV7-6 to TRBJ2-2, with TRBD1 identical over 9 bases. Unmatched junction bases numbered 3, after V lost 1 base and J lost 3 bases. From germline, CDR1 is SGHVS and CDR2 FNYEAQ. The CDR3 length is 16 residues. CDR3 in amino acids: CASSLEDRGYTGELFF. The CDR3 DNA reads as TGTGCCAGCAGCTTAGAGGACAGGGGTTACACCGGGGAGCTGTTTTTT.

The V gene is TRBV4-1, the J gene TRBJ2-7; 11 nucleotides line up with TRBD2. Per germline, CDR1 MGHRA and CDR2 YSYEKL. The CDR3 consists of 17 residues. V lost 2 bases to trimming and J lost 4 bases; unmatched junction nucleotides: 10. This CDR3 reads CASSQWGAGTSGYEQYF. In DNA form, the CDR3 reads TGCGCCAGCAGCCAATGGGGAGCCGGGACTAGCGGATACGAGCAGTACTTC.